A single sample gave rise to the 26 T cell receptor beta chains below, sequenced in a study of T cell repertoires in cytomegalovirus infection. Each CDR3 protein is one row after TCRdb ran MiXCR on the reads. The top ten clones hold 25% of a sample with fewer than 200,000 distinct CDR3 sequences, about 22% of them seen once. Their antigens remain unidentified. Here the sequenced sample was CD8+ T cells from cultured PBMCs, taken from culture after CMV antigen stimulation. The receptors shown here come from a human donor in good health (CMV status not recorded). Some clones in this sample may be carry-over from other donors' samples.

This clonotype was detected a few times. The rearrangement joins TRBV7-3 to TRBJ1-1; no firm D call. Germline assignment: CDR1 SGHTA and CDR2 FQGTGA. Trimming stripped 6 bases from V and 1 base from J, with 15 bases between. This CDR3 region has 15 residues. CDR3 DNA sequence: TGTGCCAGCAGTCCCGTCGCAGGCTCGAACACTGAAGCTTTCTTT. This gives the protein CASSPVAGSNTEAFF.

The chain employs TRBV7-2 and TRBJ2-7, with D perhaps assigned TRBD1 or TRBD2 (5 bases each). Trimming removed 3 bases at V and 12 bases at J, with 15 bases between. The CDR3 is 12 residues long. The germline V gene encodes CDR1 SGHTA and CDR2 FQGNSA. CDR3 region: CASSLGTGNPYF. In nucleotides, the CDR3 is TGTGCCAGCAGCTTGGGGACGGGGAATCCGTACTTC.

This clonotype was seen a handful of times. This chain uses TRBV7-7 with TRBJ1-1; possibly TRBD1 for D (6 bases). Per the germline V gene, CDR1 is SSHAT and CDR2 is FNYEAQ (reference sequence). V was clipped by 8 bases and J by 11 bases, with 21 bases between them. The CDR3 length is 13 residues. CDR3 sequence reads: CASSRLQGREAFF. The CDR3 DNA sequence: TGTGCCAGCTCTCGTTTACAGGGCCGGGAGGCTTTCTTT.

This clonotype was seen a few times. CDR3 sequence: CASSLEGDRHEKLFF. The CDR3 coding sequence is TGTGCCAGCAGCTTAGAGGGGGACAGGCATGAAAAACTGTTTTTT. This chain links TRBV7-2 with TRBJ1-4; 8 nucleotides line up with TRBD1. After removal of 1 base from V and 6 bases from J, the junction contained 4 bases not matched to a gene. The CDR3 spans 15 residues. CDR1 is SGHTA and CDR2 is FQGNSA in the germline V gene.

This chain links TRBV7-8 with TRBJ2-7; D perhaps matches TRBD1 (5 bases). Germline V lookup: CDR1 SGHVS, CDR2 FQNEAQ. The CDR3 totals 14 residues. V dropped 5 bases and J dropped 0 bases, with 11 bases sitting between them. CDR3 sequence (DNA): TGTGCCAGCAGCCAGGGCGCCTACTCCTACGAGCAGTACTTC. Protein sequence: CASSQGAYSYEQYF.

The gene calls are TRBV27 and TRBJ1-1, with 7 nucleotides matching TRBD1. CDR1 is MNHEY and CDR2 is SMNVEV in the germline V gene (reference sequence). There are 15 residues in the CDR3. V lost 0 bases, J lost 2 bases, and 3 bases stayed unmatched. CDR3 region: CASSLSPGGNTEAFF. The CDR3 DNA is TGTGCCAGCAGTTTATCGCCAGGGGGAAACACTGAAGCTTTCTTT.

V usage is TRBV7-9 and J usage is TRBJ1-2, with TRBD1 identical over 9 bases. Germline CDR1 is SEHNR and CDR2 is FQNEAQ (reference sequence). CDR3 length: 18 residues. V shed 5 bases and J 4 bases; nucleotides not matched to a gene: 17. The CDR3: CASSTDRDRVGYTYGYTF. DNA of the CDR3: TGTGCCAGCAGCACTGACCGGGACAGGGTCGGGTATACCTATGGCTACACCTTC.

This chain uses TRBV7-2 with TRBJ2-3; D is unresolved. Between the trimmed V and J ends, which lost 5 bases and 2 bases, there was a span of 8 bases. The germline gives CDR1 SGHTA, CDR2 FQGNSA. The CDR3 sequence is 13 residues long. This CDR3 is CASSVRDTDTQYF. For the CDR3, the DNA is TGTGCCAGCAGCGTAAGGGACACAGATACGCAGTATTTT.

The chain has TRBV10-3 and TRBJ1-4, with 9 nucleotides matching TRBD1. The V gene end was trimmed by 1 base and the J gene end by 7 bases; junction bases not matched to a gene: 19. This CDR3 is 20 amino acids long. Germline values: CDR1 ENHRY, CDR2 SYGVKD. This chain's CDR3 is CAISEFSPGTGSTVGEKLFF. The DNA of the CDR3 is TGTGCCATCAGTGAGTTTTCACCCGGGACAGGGTCGACGGTTGGTGAAAAACTGTTTTTT.

This clonotype was seen a handful of times. CDR3 sequence: CSARAGTPYEQYF. The CDR3, as DNA: TGCAGTGCTAGAGCGGGGACACCCTACGAGCAGTACTTC. This rearrangement joins TRBV20-1 to TRBJ2-7, with a possible D match to TRBD1 (6 bases). V gave up 1 base and J gave up 2 bases, with 9 bases separating them. This CDR3 is built from 13 residues. Germline V gives CDR1 DFQATT, CDR2 SNEGSKA (reference sequence).

This clonotype came up a few times. In DNA form, the CDR3 reads TGTGCCAGCAGGGGACCGGGACGGAGTAGCACAGATACGCAGTATTTT. This gives the protein CASRGPGRSSTDTQYF. This sequence joins TRBV2 and TRBJ2-3; possibly TRBD1 or TRBD2 for D (5 bases each). The V and J ends lost 6 bases and 0 bases respectively, with 16 bases between them. This CDR3 spans 16 amino acids. Per the germline V gene, CDR1 is SNHLY and CDR2 is FYNNEI.

The sample holds a few counts of this clonotype. V and J are TRBV5-1 and TRBJ2-1, with 9 bases matching TRBD2. From germline, CDR1 is SGHRS and CDR2 YFSETQ. CDR3 size: 16 residues. The V gene end was trimmed by 4 bases and the J gene end by 4 bases; junction bases not matched to a gene: 9. For the CDR3, the DNA is TGCGCCAGCAGCATAAGAGCTAGCGGGGAGTACAATGAGCAGTTCTTC. This gives the protein CASSIRASGEYNEQFF. Full variable domain (outside the CDR3, taken from reference TRBV5-1 and TRBJ2-1): KAGVTQTPRYLIKTRGQQVTLSCSPISGHRSVSWYQQTPGQGLQFLFEYFSETQRNKGNFPGRFSGRQFSNSRSEMNVSTLELGDSALYLCASSIRASGEYNEQFFGPGTRLTVL.

This clonotype appeared a few times. The chain uses TRBV13 and TRBJ1-6; maybe TRBD1 (5 bases). The germline gives CDR1 PRHDT, CDR2 FYEKMQ (reference sequence). V shed 5 bases and J shed 0 bases, with 17 bases lying between them. This CDR3 is 18 amino acids long. The CDR3 bases are TGTGCCAGCAGCCCAAAGGGGTGGGGGGGCTCCTATAATTCACCCCTCCACTTT. Protein sequence: CASSPKGWGGSYNSPLHF.

This clonotype has only a few counts. The J gene is TRBJ1-2, the V gene TRBV28; TRBD1 matches at 10 bases. There are 13 residues in the CDR3. CDR1 MDHEN and CDR2 SYDVKM come from the germline V gene. The V gene end was trimmed by 5 bases and the J gene end by 6 bases; junction bases not matched to a gene: 3. The CDR3 DNA follows: TGTGCCAGCAGTCGGGACAGGGGAGATGGCTACACCTTC. Translating gives CASSRDRGDGYTF.

This clonotype showed up just a few times. The chain recombines TRBV27 with TRBJ2-7; 7 positions agree with TRBD1. J lost 4 bases, V lost 6 bases, and 15 bases had no gene match. CDR1 MNHEY and CDR2 SMNVEV come from the germline V gene (reference sequence). This CDR3 contains 16 residues. CDR3 sequence (DNA): TGTGCCAGCAGATCTACGAGGGGGCGTAGGTGGTACGAGCAGTACTTC. It is translated as CASRSTRGRRWYEQYF.

This chain uses TRBV7-6 with TRBJ1-3; maybe TRBD1 (6 bases). CDR3 length equals 16 residues. Germline-derived CDR1 and CDR2 are SGHVS and FNYEAQ. Between the trimmed V and J ends, which lost 5 bases and 0 bases, there was a span of 14 bases. The CDR3 DNA reads as TGTGCCAGCAGCCCGTTGACAGGCTACTCTGGAAACACCATATATTTT. Encoded protein: CASSPLTGYSGNTIYF.

This clonotype came up a few times. V gene TRBV20-1 combines with J gene TRBJ1-6; 8 bases agree with TRBD1. The CDR3 is 17 amino acids. V trimming: 1 base; J trimming: 3 bases; junction bases outside the gene matches: 8. Germline V CDR1 and CDR2: DFQATT, SNEGSKA (reference sequence). The CDR3 sequence is CSARAATGANYNSPLHF. The CDR3 nucleotides read TGCAGTGCTAGAGCGGCGACAGGGGCTAACTATAATTCACCCCTCCACTTT.

A few counts support this clonotype. This chain links TRBV7-8 with TRBJ2-7; D might be TRBD1 or TRBD2, each matching 5 bases. V was pared by 5 bases and J by 2 bases, with 16 bases between. Germline V gives CDR1 SGHVS, CDR2 FQNEAQ. The CDR3 is made up of 15 amino acids. CDR3 region: CASSLRGSPPYEQYF. The CDR3 nucleotides read TGTGCCAGCAGCCTTCGGGGCTCGCCCCCCTACGAGCAGTACTTC. The complete variable domain, with remaining parts taken from reference TRBV7-8 and TRBJ2-7, reads GAGVSQSPRYKVAKRGQDVALRCDPISGHVSLFWYQQALGQGPEFLTYFQNEAQLDKSGLPSDRFFAERPEGSVSTLKIQRTQQEDSAVYLCASSLRGSPPYEQYFGPGTRLTVT.

The J gene is TRBJ2-5, the V gene TRBV4-1; 10 positions match TRBD2. With 1 base clipped from V and 7 bases from J, the junction kept 3 bases outside the gene matches. This CDR3 has 14 residues. CDR1 and CDR2 (germline): MGHRA, YSYEKL. CDR3 loop: CASSQVLAGTTQYF. CDR3 sequence (DNA): TGCGCCAGCAGCCAAGTACTAGCGGGGACGACCCAGTACTTC.

V and J are TRBV7-9 and TRBJ1-1; D is unresolved. This CDR3 has 12 amino acids. Germline CDR1 and CDR2: SEHNR and FQNEAQ (reference sequence). V was clipped by 3 bases and J by 4 bases, with 6 bases between them. The CDR3 DNA sequence: TGTGCCAGCAGCTTTTCCCCCACTGAAGCTTTCTTT. Translation gives CASSFSPTEAFF. Combining the CDR3 with reference TRBV7-9 and TRBJ1-1 gives the whole variable domain DTGVSQNPRHKITKRGQNVTFRCDPISEHNRLYWYRQTLGQGPEFLTYFQNEAQLEKSRLLSDRFSAERPKGSFSTLEIQRTEQGDSAMYLCASSFSPTEAFFGQGTRLTVV.

This chain joins TRBV6-5 and TRBJ1-1; the D is unclear. Trimming removed 5 bases at V and 1 base at J, with 14 bases between. The germline V gene has CDR1 MNHEY and CDR2 SVGAGI. The CDR3 is made up of 15 amino acids. In DNA, the CDR3 is TGTGCCAGCAGTGATTTAAACGGAAGGAACACTGAAGCTTTCTTT. This translates into CASSDLNGRNTEAFF.

The rearrangement joins TRBV6-2 or TRBV6-3 to TRBJ2-6, with D perhaps TRBD1 or TRBD2 (7 bases each). CDR1 is MNHEY and CDR2 is SVGEGT in the germline V gene. The ends were cut back, 2 bases at V and 0 bases at J, with 14 bases in the middle. The length of the CDR3 is 18 residues. The CDR3 spells CASSYRAGQSSGANVLTF. As DNA, the CDR3 is TGTGCCAGCAGTTACAGAGCGGGACAGAGCTCTGGGGCCAACGTCCTGACTTTC.

The chain combines TRBV28 with TRBJ2-1; TRBD1 matches 11 bases. The germline V gene has CDR1 MDHEN and CDR2 SYDVKM. The ends lost 4 bases at V and 8 bases at J; junction bases unmatched: 10. This CDR3 contains 16 residues. CDR3 sequence (DNA): TGTGCCAGCAGTTCCCCCCGGGACAGGGGGATTGATGAGCAGTTCTTC. The encoded protein is CASSSPRDRGIDEQFF.

This clonotype has more than one count but fewer than ten. The chain is built from TRBV28 and TRBJ2-1; D is perhaps TRBD1 (5 bases). Germline lookup yields CDR1 MDHEN and CDR2 SYDVKM. With 5 bases removed from V and 5 bases from J, the gap between germline ends came to 10 bases. This CDR3 has 13 residues. In nucleotides, the CDR3 is TGTGCCAGCAGTGATCAGGGCAACAATGAGCAGTTCTTC. Its protein is CASSDQGNNEQFF.

The V call is TRBV7-2, the J call TRBJ2-3; D is possibly TRBD1 or TRBD2 (5 bases each). The CDR3 consists of 16 residues. Trimming removed 5 bases from V and 3 bases from J, with 18 bases in between. The germline V gene has CDR1 SGHTA and CDR2 FQGNSA. In nucleotides, the CDR3 is TGTGCCAGCAGCCTCCGGGACCGACGGGTAACAGATACGCAGTATTTT. This gives the protein CASSLRDRRVTDTQYF.

This chain links TRBV5-6 with TRBJ2-3, with a weak D call TRBD1 (6 bases). V was cut by 0 bases and J by 0 bases, with 8 bases left in between. Germline CDR1 reads SGHDT; CDR2 reads YYEEEE. The CDR3 runs to 15 residues. The CDR3 nucleotides are TGTGCCAGCAGCTTGGCCACAGGGAGCACAGATACGCAGTATTTT. This encodes CASSLATGSTDTQYF.